This T cell receptor beta chain was sequenced in a study of T cell changes during pregnancy in multiple sclerosis. The CDR3 covers 14 residues. Germline V gene data show CDR1 as SGHRS and CDR2 as YFSETQ. The V and J ends lost 0 bases and 6 bases respectively, with 12 bases between them. Assay used: immunoSEQ multiplex PCR; TCRdb lists only in-frame clones, some missing. The sample has 44,000 or so clones, approximately 90% seen once. The chain carries TRBV5-1 and TRBJ1-1; maybe TRBD1 (5 bases). This specimen consisted of CD8+ T cells from peripheral blood mononuclear cells, obtained after pregnancy. The receptor was derived from a female donor in good health, enrolled as a control in a pregnancy study. CDR3 DNA: TGCGCCAGCAGCTTGGCCTGGGGGGGGGCTGAAGCTTTCTTT. As protein: CASSLAWGGAEAFF. Full variable domain (remainder filled in from reference TRBV5-1 and TRBJ1-1): KAGVTQTPRYLIKTRGQQVTLSCSPISGHRSVSWYQQTPGQGLQFLFEYFSETQRNKGNFPGRFSGRQFSNSRSEMNVSTLELGDSALYLCASSLAWGGAEAFFGQGTRLTVV.